These T cell receptor beta chains were read from a single sample in a study of T cell responses to AZD1222 COVID-19 vaccine. Data came from immunoSEQ multiplex PCR; TCRdb stores just in-frame clones and leaves some out. The table shows 150,000 to 200,000 clones, with about 92% occurring only once. The sample consisted of peripheral blood, taken 28 days after the second AZD1222 dose. The receptors were gathered from an adult who received the AZD1222 COVID-19 vaccine. Both conserved end residues are part of each CDR3. Each record gives: D gene, J gene, clone size, V gene, CDR3 DNA, CDR3 protein. A D gene is named only where the DNA matches it firmly. Some rows have no size entry. The others give once, few or many, or a class for an expanded clone.

d_gene: NA; j_gene: TRBJ1-5; abundance: NA; v_gene: TRBV5-1; CDR3nt: TGCGCCAGCAGCTTGTCAGGGTTTGGGCAGCCCCAGCATTTT; CDR3aa: CASSLSGFGQPQHF
d_gene: TRBD1; j_gene: TRBJ1-5; abundance: NA; v_gene: TRBV19; CDR3nt: TGTGCCACCCGGGGGGGGACAGGGGATCAGCCCCAGCATTTT; CDR3aa: CATRGGTGDQPQHF
d_gene: NA; j_gene: TRBJ2-4; abundance: NA; v_gene: TRBV28; CDR3nt: TGTGCCAGCAGTCCATGGACGGGGGGCGCCAAAAACATTCAGTACTTC; CDR3aa: CASSPWTGGAKNIQYF
d_gene: NA; j_gene: TRBJ2-5; abundance: NA; v_gene: TRBV3-1/TRBV3-2; CDR3nt: TGTGCCAGCAGCCAAGGGGGGGGCGCAGAGACCCAGTACTTC; CDR3aa: CASSQGGGAETQYF
d_gene: TRBD2; j_gene: TRBJ2-3; abundance: NA; v_gene: TRBV14; CDR3nt: TGTGCCAGCAGCCCGATGCGGGCTAGCGGCACTATAGGGACAGATACGCAGTATTTT; CDR3aa: CASSPMRASGTIGTDTQYF
d_gene: NA; j_gene: TRBJ2-6; abundance: NA; v_gene: TRBV9; CDR3nt: TGTGCCAGCAGCGTAGTAGGGAAGGCCTACTCTGGGGCCAACGTCCTGACTTTC; CDR3aa: CASSVVGKAYSGANVLTF
d_gene: TRBD1; j_gene: TRBJ1-2; abundance: NA; v_gene: TRBV5-1; CDR3nt: TGCGCCAGCAGCTTGCAGGGACAGGGTGACCTTGGCTACACCTTC; CDR3aa: CASSLQGQGDLGYTF
d_gene: NA; j_gene: TRBJ1-6; abundance: NA; v_gene: TRBV28; CDR3nt: TGTGCCAGCAGTTTATCAGGGTATAATTCACCCCTCCACTTT; CDR3aa: CASSLSGYNSPLHF
d_gene: TRBD1; j_gene: TRBJ2-3; abundance: NA; v_gene: TRBV18; CDR3nt: TGTGCCAGCTCACCTCCGGGACAGGGGGGGGATACGCAGTATTTT; CDR3aa: CASSPPGQGGDTQYF
d_gene: NA; j_gene: TRBJ1-1; abundance: NA; v_gene: TRBV7-2; CDR3nt: TGTGCCAGCAGCTCCTCGGGACGGCTGAACACTGAAGCTTTCTTT; CDR3aa: CASSSSGRLNTEAFF
d_gene: NA; j_gene: TRBJ2-1; abundance: NA; v_gene: TRBV5-5; CDR3nt: TGTGCCAGCACCCACTGGGGGGCGGGGACATACAATGAGCAGTTCTTC; CDR3aa: CASTHWGAGTYNEQFF
d_gene: NA; j_gene: TRBJ2-3; abundance: NA; v_gene: TRBV2; CDR3nt: TGTGCCAGCACCTTATTACCGGGCCATACGCAGTATTTT; CDR3aa: CASTLLPGHTQYF
d_gene: NA; j_gene: TRBJ2-1; abundance: NA; v_gene: TRBV4-2; CDR3nt: TGTGCCAGCAGCCAAGAAGAACTAGCTGCAGAGTATGAGCAGTTCTTC; CDR3aa: CASSQEELAAEYEQFF
d_gene: TRBD1; j_gene: TRBJ2-1; abundance: NA; v_gene: TRBV2; CDR3nt: TGTGCCAGCAGTCCAAGGGGTTTGACAGGGGGTGAGCAGTTCTTC; CDR3aa: CASSPRGLTGGEQFF
d_gene: NA; j_gene: TRBJ1-2; abundance: NA; v_gene: TRBV7-9; CDR3nt: TGTGCCAGCAGCTTAGAGGACAGACCCACCTATGGCTACACCTTC; CDR3aa: CASSLEDRPTYGYTF
d_gene: TRBD1; j_gene: TRBJ1-2; abundance: NA; v_gene: TRBV30; CDR3nt: TGTGCCTGGAGTCAACCGGGACAGGGGGCTGGAGGCTACACCTTC; CDR3aa: CAWSQPGQGAGGYTF
d_gene: TRBD1; j_gene: TRBJ1-3; abundance: NA; v_gene: TRBV3-1/TRBV3-2; CDR3nt: TGTGCCAGCAGCCCCCCGGCAGGGGGCTTTGGAAACACCATATATTTT; CDR3aa: CASSPPAGGFGNTIYF
d_gene: TRBD1; j_gene: TRBJ1-1; abundance: NA; v_gene: TRBV4-2; CDR3nt: TGTGCCAGCAGCCGGGAGGGGGCAGGGACCACTGAAGCTTTCTTT; CDR3aa: CASSREGAGTTEAFF
d_gene: NA; j_gene: TRBJ2-6; abundance: few; v_gene: TRBV15; CDR3nt: TGTGCCACCAGTCACCTTGCCGGGACGGAGAGCTCTGGGGCCAACGTCCTGACTTTC; CDR3aa: CATSHLAGTESSGANVLTF
d_gene: NA; j_gene: TRBJ1-1; abundance: NA; v_gene: TRBV29-1; CDR3nt: TGCAGCGTAAACAGGCTACTAGATTCCACTGAAGCTTTCTTT; CDR3aa: CSVNRLLDSTEAFF
d_gene: TRBD1; j_gene: TRBJ1-2; abundance: NA; v_gene: TRBV6-5; CDR3nt: TGTGCCAGCAGAAACTTGGACAGGGACGGCGGCTACACCTTC; CDR3aa: CASRNLDRDGGYTF
d_gene: NA; j_gene: TRBJ2-3; abundance: once; v_gene: TRBV11-3; CDR3nt: TGTGCCAGCAGCTCCGGGCGGCGGGGAACCACAGATACGCAGTATTTT; CDR3aa: CASSSGRRGTTDTQYF
d_gene: NA; j_gene: TRBJ1-3; abundance: NA; v_gene: TRBV2; CDR3nt: TGTGCCAGCAGTGAATCCCGGAGCTCTGGAAACACCATATATTTT; CDR3aa: CASSESRSSGNTIYF
d_gene: NA; j_gene: TRBJ1-4; abundance: NA; v_gene: TRBV6-5; CDR3nt: TGTGCCAGCAGGAGACCTAATGAAAAACTGTTTTTT; CDR3aa: CASRRPNEKLFF
d_gene: TRBD1; j_gene: TRBJ1-1; abundance: NA; v_gene: TRBV12-5; CDR3nt: TGTGCTAGTGTTCGACAGGGGGTAAGCACTGAAGCTTTCTTT; CDR3aa: CASVRQGVSTEAFF
d_gene: TRBD1; j_gene: TRBJ2-5; abundance: NA; v_gene: TRBV7-2; CDR3nt: TGTGCCAGCAGCTCCTATGGGACAGGGGGCTTAGAGACCCAGTACTTC; CDR3aa: CASSSYGTGGLETQYF
d_gene: NA; j_gene: TRBJ2-1; abundance: few; v_gene: TRBV9; CDR3nt: TGTGCCAGCGCTATGACAGATGAGCAGTTCTTC; CDR3aa: CASAMTDEQFF
d_gene: NA; j_gene: TRBJ1-4; abundance: NA; v_gene: TRBV5-1; CDR3nt: TGCGCCAGCCGTAGCGGGGGTAAACTGTTTTTT; CDR3aa: CASRSGGKLFF
d_gene: NA; j_gene: TRBJ1-6; abundance: once; v_gene: TRBV18; CDR3nt: TGTGCCAGCTCACCACAAAAGGATAATTCACCCCTCCACTTT; CDR3aa: CASSPQKDNSPLHF
d_gene: TRBD1; j_gene: TRBJ1-5; abundance: NA; v_gene: TRBV27; CDR3nt: TGTGCCAGCAGTCCCCTCACGACAGGGAAATTTCAGCCCCAGCATTTT; CDR3aa: CASSPLTTGKFQPQHF
d_gene: NA; j_gene: TRBJ2-7; abundance: NA; v_gene: TRBV19; CDR3nt: TGTGCCAGTAGTACCAGGGTGGGGGTGGTGCAGTACTTC; CDR3aa: CASSTRVGVVQYF
d_gene: NA; j_gene: TRBJ1-4; abundance: NA; v_gene: TRBV5-1; CDR3nt: TGCGCCAGCAGCTCTATGGAGGACGATGAAAAACTGTTTTTT; CDR3aa: CASSSMEDDEKLFF
d_gene: TRBD1; j_gene: TRBJ2-2; abundance: once; v_gene: TRBV7-6; CDR3nt: TGTGCCAGCAGTTCACCCGACAGGGGGCCGACCGGGGAGCTGTTTTTT; CDR3aa: CASSSPDRGPTGELFF
d_gene: NA; j_gene: TRBJ1-6; abundance: once; v_gene: TRBV5-6; CDR3nt: TGTGCCAGCAGCATATATAATTCACCCCTCCACTTT; CDR3aa: CASSIYNSPLHF
d_gene: NA; j_gene: TRBJ1-6; abundance: NA; v_gene: TRBV15; CDR3nt: TGTGCCACCAGCAGAGATGAAGGGGGCTATAATTCACCCCTCCACTTT; CDR3aa: CATSRDEGGYNSPLHF
d_gene: NA; j_gene: TRBJ1-2; abundance: NA; v_gene: TRBV10-3; CDR3nt: TGTGCCATCAGTGAGCCTGTTTGGACGCGAGACTATGGCTACACCTTC; CDR3aa: CAISEPVWTRDYGYTF
d_gene: NA; j_gene: TRBJ2-7; abundance: NA; v_gene: TRBV23-1; CDR3nt: TGCGCCAGCAGTTTCAAAACGGCGGGGGCTACTCTACGGGAGCAGTACTTC; CDR3aa: CASSFKTAGATLREQYF
d_gene: NA; j_gene: TRBJ2-7; abundance: NA; v_gene: TRBV5-6; CDR3nt: TGTGCCAGCAGCTTGGAGATCCTCGGCTCCTACGAGCAGTACTTC; CDR3aa: CASSLEILGSYEQYF
d_gene: TRBD1; j_gene: TRBJ1-6; abundance: NA; v_gene: TRBV19; CDR3nt: TGTGCCAGTAGTACCCAGGACAGGGTAGCCTATAATTCACCCCTCCACTTT; CDR3aa: CASSTQDRVAYNSPLHF
d_gene: NA; j_gene: TRBJ1-1; abundance: few; v_gene: TRBV5-1; CDR3nt: TGCGCCAGCAGCTTCACCAGGGGTTCAGGGAACACTGAAGCTTTCTTT; CDR3aa: CASSFTRGSGNTEAFF